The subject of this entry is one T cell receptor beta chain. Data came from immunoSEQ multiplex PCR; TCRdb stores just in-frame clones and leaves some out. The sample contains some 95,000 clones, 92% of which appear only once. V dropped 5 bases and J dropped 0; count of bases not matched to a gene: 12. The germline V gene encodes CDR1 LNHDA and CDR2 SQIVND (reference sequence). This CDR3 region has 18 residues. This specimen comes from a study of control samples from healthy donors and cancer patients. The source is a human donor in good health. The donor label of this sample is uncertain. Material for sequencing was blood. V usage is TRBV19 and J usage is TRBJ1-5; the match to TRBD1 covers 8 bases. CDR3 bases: TGTGCCAGTAGTCTTTGGTCAGGGGGCGTCGGTAGCAATCAGCCCCAGCATTTT. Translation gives CASSLWSGGVGSNQPQHF.